Listed here is a single TCR beta chain. The data were produced by immunoSEQ multiplex PCR, yet TCRdb's version contains in-frame clones alone and is incomplete. The sample carries about 87,000 clones, around 89% recorded once. This CDR3 region has 15 residues. The germline V gene encodes CDR1 LNHDA and CDR2 SQIVND (reference sequence). V was trimmed by 5 bases and J by 3 bases, leaving 17 bases between them. These data belong to a study of siplizumab effects on memory and regulatory T cells. What was sequenced was CD4+ T cells sorted from blood. The receptor comes from a human donor in good health. The rearrangement uses TRBV19 and TRBJ2-7; tentatively, D is TRBD1 (6 bases). The CDR3 DNA sequence: TGTGCCAGTAGTCGCGAAACGACAGGAGGCTACGAGCAGTACTTC. Protein: CASSRETTGGYEQYF.